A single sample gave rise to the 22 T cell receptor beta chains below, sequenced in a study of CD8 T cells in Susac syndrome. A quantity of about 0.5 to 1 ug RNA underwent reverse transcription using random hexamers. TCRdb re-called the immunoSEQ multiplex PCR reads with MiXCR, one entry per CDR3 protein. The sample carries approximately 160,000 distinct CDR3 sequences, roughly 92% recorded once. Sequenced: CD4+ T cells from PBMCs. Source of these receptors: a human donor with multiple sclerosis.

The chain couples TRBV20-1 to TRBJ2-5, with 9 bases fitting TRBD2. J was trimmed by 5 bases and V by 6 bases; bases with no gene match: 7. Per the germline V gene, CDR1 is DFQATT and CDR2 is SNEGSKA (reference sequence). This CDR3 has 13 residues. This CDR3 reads CSAGAGGRETQYF. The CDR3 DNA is TGCAGTGCGGGAGCGGGAGGCCGGGAGACCCAGTACTTC.

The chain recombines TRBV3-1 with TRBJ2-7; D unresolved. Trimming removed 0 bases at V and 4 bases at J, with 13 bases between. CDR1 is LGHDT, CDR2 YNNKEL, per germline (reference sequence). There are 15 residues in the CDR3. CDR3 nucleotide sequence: TGTGCCAGCAGCCAAGATTTCGCCCCGTTTTACGAGCAGTACTTC. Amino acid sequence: CASSQDFAPFYEQYF.

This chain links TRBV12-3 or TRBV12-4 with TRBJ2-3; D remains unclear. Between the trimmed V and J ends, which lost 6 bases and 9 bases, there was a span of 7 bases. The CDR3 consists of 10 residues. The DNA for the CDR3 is TGTGCCAGCAGCCGGAAAACGCAGTATTTT. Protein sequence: CASSRKTQYF.

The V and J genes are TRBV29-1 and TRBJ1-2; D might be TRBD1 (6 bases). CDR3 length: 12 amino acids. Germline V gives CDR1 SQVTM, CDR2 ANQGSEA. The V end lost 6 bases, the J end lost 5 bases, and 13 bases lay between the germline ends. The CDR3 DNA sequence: TGCAGCGTCAGGGGTGGGGATTATGGCTACACCTTC. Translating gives CSVRGGDYGYTF.

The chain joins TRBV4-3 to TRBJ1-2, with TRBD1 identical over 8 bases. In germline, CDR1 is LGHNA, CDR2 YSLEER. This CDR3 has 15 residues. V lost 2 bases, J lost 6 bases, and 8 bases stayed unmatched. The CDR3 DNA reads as TGCGCCAGCAGCCAAATCCCGGGACAGGAGAATGGCTACACCTTC. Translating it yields CASSQIPGQENGYTF.

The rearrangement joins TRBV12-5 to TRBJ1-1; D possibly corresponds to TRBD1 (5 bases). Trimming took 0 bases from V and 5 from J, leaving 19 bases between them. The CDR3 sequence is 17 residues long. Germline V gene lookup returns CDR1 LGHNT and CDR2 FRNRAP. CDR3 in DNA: TGTGCTAGTGGTTTGGTGGTCAGGGTGTCAGCGGGGACTGAAGCTTTCTTT. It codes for CASGLVVRVSAGTEAFF.

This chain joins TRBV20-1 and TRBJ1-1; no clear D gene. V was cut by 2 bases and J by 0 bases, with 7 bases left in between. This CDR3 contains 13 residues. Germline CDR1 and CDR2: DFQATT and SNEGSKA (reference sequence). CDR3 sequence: CSARSPLNTEAFF. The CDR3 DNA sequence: TGCAGTGCTAGAAGTCCGCTGAACACTGAAGCTTTCTTT.

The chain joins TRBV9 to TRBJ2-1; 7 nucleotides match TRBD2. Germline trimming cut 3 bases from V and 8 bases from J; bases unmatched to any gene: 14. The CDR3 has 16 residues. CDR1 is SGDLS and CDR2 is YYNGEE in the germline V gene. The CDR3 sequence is CASSAPGGGRGHEQFF. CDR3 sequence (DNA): TGTGCCAGCAGCGCTCCTGGCGGCGGGAGAGGGCATGAGCAGTTCTTC. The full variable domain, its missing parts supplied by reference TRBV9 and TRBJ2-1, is DSGVTQTPKHLITATGQRVTLRCSPRSGDLSVYWYQQSLDQGLQFLIQYYNGEERAKGNILERFSAQQFPDLHSELNLSSLELGDSALYFCASSAPGGGRGHEQFFGPGTRLTVL.

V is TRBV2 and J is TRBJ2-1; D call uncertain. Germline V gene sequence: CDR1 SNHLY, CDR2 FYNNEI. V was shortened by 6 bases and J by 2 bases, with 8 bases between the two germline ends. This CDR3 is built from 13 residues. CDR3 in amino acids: CASRADAYNEQFF. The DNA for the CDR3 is TGTGCCAGCAGAGCTGATGCCTACAATGAGCAGTTCTTC.

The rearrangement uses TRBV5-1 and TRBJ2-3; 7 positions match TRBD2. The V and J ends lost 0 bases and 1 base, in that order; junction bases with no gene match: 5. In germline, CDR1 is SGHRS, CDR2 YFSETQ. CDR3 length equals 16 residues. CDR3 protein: CASSLGLAAGTDTQYF. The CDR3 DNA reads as TGCGCCAGCAGCTTGGGTCTAGCGGCTGGCACAGATACGCAGTATTTT.

The CDR3 nucleotides are TGCAGCGTAGGGACAGACCAAGAGACCCAGTACTTC. This sequence encodes CSVGTDQETQYF. The chain employs TRBV29-1 and TRBJ2-5; TRBD1 aligns across 7 bases. Trimming removed 6 bases from V and 0 bases from J; junction bases left unmatched: 1. Germline V gene data show CDR1 as SQVTM and CDR2 as ANQGSEA. The length of the CDR3 is 12 residues.

CDR3 coding DNA: TGTGCCAGCAGCCCCGGGACTAGCGGGGTCCTAGAGACCCAGTACTTC. Translation gives CASSPGTSGVLETQYF. The J gene is TRBJ2-5, the V gene TRBV3-1; the match to TRBD2 covers 13 bases. From germline, CDR1 is LGHDT and CDR2 YNNKEL (reference sequence). V lost 4 bases, J lost 4 bases, and 6 bases stayed unmatched. This CDR3 is 16 amino acids long.

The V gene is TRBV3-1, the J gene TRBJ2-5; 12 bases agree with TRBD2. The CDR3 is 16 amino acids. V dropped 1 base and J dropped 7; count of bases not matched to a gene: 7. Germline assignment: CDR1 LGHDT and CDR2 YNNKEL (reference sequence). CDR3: CASSQGTSGTAGTQYF. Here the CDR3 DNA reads TGTGCCAGCAGCCAAGGGACTAGCGGGACCGCGGGGACCCAGTACTTC.

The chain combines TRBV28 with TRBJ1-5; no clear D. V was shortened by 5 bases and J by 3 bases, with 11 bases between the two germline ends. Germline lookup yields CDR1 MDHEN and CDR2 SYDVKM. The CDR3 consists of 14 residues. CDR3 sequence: CASSLHGANQPQHF. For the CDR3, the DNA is TGTGCCAGCAGTCTTCATGGTGCCAATCAGCCCCAGCATTTT.

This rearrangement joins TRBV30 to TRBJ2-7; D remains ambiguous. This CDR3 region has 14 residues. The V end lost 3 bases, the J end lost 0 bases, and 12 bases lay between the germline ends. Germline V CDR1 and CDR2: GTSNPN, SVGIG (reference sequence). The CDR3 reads CAWRSLAVSYEQYF. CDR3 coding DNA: TGTGCCTGGAGAAGTTTGGCGGTCTCCTACGAGCAGTACTTC. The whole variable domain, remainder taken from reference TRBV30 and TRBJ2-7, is SQTIHQWPATLVQPVGSPLSLECTVEGTSNPNLYWYRQAAGRGLQLLFYSVGIGQISSEVPQNLSASRPQDRQFILSSKKLLLSDSGFYLCAWRSLAVSYEQYFGPGTRLTVT.

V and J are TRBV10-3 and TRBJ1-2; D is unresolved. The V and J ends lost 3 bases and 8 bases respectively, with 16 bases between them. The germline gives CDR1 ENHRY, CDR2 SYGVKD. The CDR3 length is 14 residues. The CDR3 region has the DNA TGTGCCATCAGTGACCCCTTGGGAGCCCGCGGCTACACCTTC. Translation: CAISDPLGARGYTF.

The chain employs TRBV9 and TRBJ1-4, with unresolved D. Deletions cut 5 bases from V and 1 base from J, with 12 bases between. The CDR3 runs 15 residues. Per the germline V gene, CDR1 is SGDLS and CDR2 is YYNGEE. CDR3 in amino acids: CASSLMDGTNEKLFF. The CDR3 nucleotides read TGTGCCAGCAGTTTGATGGACGGAACTAATGAAAAACTGTTTTTT.

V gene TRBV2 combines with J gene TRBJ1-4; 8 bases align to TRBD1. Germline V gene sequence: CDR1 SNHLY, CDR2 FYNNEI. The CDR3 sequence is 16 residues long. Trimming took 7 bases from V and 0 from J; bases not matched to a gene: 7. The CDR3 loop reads CASTGTGGSTNEKLFF. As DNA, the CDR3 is TGTGCCAGCACGGGTACAGGGGGTTCAACTAATGAAAAACTGTTTTTT.

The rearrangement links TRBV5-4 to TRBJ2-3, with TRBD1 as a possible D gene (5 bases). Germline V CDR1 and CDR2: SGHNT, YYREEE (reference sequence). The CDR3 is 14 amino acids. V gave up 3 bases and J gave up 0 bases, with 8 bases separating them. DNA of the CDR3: TGTGCCAGCAGCTGGGGCTATAGCACAGATACGCAGTATTTT. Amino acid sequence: CASSWGYSTDTQYF.

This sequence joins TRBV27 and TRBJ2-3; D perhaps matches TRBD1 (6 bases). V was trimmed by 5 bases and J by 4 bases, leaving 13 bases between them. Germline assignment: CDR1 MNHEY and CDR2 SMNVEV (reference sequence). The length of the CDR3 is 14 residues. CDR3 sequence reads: CASSPRDNADTQYF. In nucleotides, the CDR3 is TGTGCCAGCAGTCCCCGGGACAACGCAGATACGCAGTATTTT.

CDR3 coding DNA: TGTGCCAGCAGCCAAGTTTTCGGTGGATCCGATCATTCACCCCTCCACTTT. It is translated as CASSQVFGGSDHSPLHF. The chain couples TRBV3-1 to TRBJ1-6; D is ambiguous. The CDR3 sequence is 17 residues long. Trimming cost V 1 base and J 8 bases, with 18 bases left between them. Per germline, CDR1 LGHDT and CDR2 YNNKEL (reference sequence).

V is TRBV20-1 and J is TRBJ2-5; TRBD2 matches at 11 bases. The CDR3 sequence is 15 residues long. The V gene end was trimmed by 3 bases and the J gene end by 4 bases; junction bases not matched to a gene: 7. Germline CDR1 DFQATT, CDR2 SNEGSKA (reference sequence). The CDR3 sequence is CSARQTSGSGETQYF. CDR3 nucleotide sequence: TGCAGTGCTAGGCAAACTAGCGGGAGTGGAGAGACCCAGTACTTC.